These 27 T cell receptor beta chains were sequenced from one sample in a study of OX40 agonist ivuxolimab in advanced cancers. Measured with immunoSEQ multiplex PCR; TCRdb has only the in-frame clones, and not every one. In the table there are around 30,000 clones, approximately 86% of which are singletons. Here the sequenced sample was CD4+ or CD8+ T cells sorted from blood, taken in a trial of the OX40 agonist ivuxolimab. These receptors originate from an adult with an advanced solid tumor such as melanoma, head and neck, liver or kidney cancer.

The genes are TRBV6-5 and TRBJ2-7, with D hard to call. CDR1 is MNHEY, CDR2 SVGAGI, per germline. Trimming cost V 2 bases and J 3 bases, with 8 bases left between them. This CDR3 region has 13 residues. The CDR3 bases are TGTGCCAGCAGTTACGGGCAGAACTACGAGCAGTACTTC. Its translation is CASSYGQNYEQYF.

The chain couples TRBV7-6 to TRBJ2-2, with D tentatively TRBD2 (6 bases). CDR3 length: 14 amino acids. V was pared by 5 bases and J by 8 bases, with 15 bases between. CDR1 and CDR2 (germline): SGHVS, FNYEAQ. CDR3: CASSHNPLAGELFF. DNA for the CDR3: TGTGCCAGCAGCCACAACCCCCTAGCGGGGGAGCTGTTTTTT. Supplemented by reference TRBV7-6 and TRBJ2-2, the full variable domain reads GAGVSQSPRYKVTKRGQDVALRCDPISGHVSLYWYRQALGQGPEFLTYFNYEAQQDKSGLPNDRFSAERPEGSISTLTIQRTEQRDSAMYRCASSHNPLAGELFFGEGSRLTVL.

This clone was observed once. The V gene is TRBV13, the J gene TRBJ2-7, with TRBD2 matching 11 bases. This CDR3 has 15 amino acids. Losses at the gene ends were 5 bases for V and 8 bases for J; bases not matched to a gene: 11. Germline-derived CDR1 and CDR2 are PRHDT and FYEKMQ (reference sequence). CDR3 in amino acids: CASSDGTSGGIQQYF. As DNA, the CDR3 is TGTGCCAGCAGCGACGGGACTAGCGGCGGTATTCAGCAGTACTTC.

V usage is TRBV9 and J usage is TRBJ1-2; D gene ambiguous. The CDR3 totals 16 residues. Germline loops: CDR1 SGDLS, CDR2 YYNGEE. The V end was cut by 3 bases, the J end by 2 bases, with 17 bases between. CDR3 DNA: TGTGCCAGCAGCGCAGACCGGGTCGCGGGAAACTATGGCTACACCTTC. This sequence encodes CASSADRVAGNYGYTF.

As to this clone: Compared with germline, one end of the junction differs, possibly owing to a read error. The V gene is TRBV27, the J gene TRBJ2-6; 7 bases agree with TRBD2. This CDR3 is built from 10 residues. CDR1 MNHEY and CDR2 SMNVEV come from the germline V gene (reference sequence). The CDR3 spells CVSSPRGETF. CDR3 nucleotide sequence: TGTGTCAGCAGTCCTCGGGGGGAGACTTTC.

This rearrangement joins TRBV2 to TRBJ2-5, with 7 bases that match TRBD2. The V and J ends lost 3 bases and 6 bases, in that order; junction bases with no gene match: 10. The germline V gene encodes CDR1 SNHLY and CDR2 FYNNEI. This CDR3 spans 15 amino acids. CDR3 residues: CASSDGGRALKTQYF. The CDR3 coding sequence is TGTGCCAGCAGTGACGGGGGGAGGGCTTTGAAGACCCAGTACTTC.

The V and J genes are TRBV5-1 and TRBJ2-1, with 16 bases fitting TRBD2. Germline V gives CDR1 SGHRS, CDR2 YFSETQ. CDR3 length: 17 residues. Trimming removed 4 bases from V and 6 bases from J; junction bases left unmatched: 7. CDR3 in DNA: TGCGCCAGCAGCCCGGGACTAGCGGGAGGGCCCATCAATGAGCAGTTCTTC. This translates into CASSPGLAGGPINEQFF.

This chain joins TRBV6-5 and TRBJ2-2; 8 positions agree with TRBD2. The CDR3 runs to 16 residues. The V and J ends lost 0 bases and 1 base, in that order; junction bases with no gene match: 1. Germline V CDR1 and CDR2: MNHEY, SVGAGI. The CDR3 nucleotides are TGTGCCAGCAGTTACTCCCGGGGGGGGAACACCGGGGAGCTGTTTTTT. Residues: CASSYSRGGNTGELFF.

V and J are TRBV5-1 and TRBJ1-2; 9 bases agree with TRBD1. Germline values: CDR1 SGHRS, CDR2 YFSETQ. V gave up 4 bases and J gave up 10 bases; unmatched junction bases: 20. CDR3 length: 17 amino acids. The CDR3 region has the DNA TGCGCCAGCAGCGATTTGGGACAGGGAGCGTCAAACCTGGCCTACACCTTC. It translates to CASSDLGQGASNLAYTF.

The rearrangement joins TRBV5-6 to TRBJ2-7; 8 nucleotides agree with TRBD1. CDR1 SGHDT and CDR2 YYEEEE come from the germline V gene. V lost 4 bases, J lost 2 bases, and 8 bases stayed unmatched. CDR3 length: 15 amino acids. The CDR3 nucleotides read TGTGCCAGCAGCCCATCAGGGGGCTTCGCCTACGAGCAGTACTTC. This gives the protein CASSPSGGFAYEQYF. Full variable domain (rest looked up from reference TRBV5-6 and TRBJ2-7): DAGVTQSPTHLIKTRGQQVTLRCSPKSGHDTVSWYQQALGQGPQFIFQYYEEEERQRGNFPDRFSGHQFPNYSSELNVNALLLGDSALYLCASSPSGGFAYEQYFGPGTRLTVT.

In DNA form, the CDR3 reads TGTGCCAGCAGCTTGGGCCGACAGGGGGCGAACACCGGGGAGCTGTTTTTT. Its protein is CASSLGRQGANTGELFF. This chain uses TRBV5-6 with TRBJ2-2, with 9 positions matching TRBD1. The CDR3 loop spans 17 amino acids. V was pared by 0 bases and J by 0 bases, with 3 bases of the junction left unmatched. The germline gives CDR1 SGHDT, CDR2 YYEEEE.

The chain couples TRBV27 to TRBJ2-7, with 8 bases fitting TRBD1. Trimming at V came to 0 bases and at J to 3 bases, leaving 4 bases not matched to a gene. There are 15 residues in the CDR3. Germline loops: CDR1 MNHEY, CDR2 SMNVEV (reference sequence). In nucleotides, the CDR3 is TGTGCCAGCAGTTTATCGCAACAGGGGGGCTACGAGCAGTACTTC. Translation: CASSLSQQGGYEQYF.

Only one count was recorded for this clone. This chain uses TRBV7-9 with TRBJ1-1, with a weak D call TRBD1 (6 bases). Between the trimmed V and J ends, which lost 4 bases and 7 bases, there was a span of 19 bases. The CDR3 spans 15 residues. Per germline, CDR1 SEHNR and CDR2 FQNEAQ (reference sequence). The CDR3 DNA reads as TGTGCCAGCAGCTCCCAGGGGAGACCACGGGGTGAAGCTTTCTTT. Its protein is CASSSQGRPRGEAFF.

CDR3 sequence reads: CASSPTAPYEQYF. DNA of the CDR3: TGTGCCAGCAGCCCGACAGCGCCCTACGAGCAGTACTTC. The chain recombines TRBV28 with TRBJ2-7, with D possibly matching TRBD1 (5 bases). Germline V gene sequence: CDR1 MDHEN, CDR2 SYDVKM. Trimming removed 6 bases at V and 2 bases at J, with 11 bases between. The CDR3 extends over 13 amino acids. The whole variable domain, filled in from reference TRBV28 and TRBJ2-7, reads DVKVTQSSRYLVKRTGEKVFLECVQDMDHENMFWYRQDPGLGLRLIYFSYDVKMKEKGDIPEGYSVSREKKERFSLILESASTNQTSMYLCASSPTAPYEQYFGPGTRLTVT.

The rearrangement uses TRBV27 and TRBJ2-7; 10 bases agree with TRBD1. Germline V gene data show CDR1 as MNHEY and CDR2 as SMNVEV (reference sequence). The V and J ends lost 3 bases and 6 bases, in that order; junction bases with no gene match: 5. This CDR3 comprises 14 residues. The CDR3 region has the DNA TGTGCCAGCAGTTTCAGACAGGGGGCTAGCGAGCAGTACTTC. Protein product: CASSFRQGASEQYF.

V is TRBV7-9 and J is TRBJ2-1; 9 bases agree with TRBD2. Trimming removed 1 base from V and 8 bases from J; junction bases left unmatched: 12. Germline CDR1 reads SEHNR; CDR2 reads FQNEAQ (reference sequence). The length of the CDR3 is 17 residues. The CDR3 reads CASSLVASGNVAYEQFF. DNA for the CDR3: TGTGCCAGCAGCTTAGTGGCTAGCGGGAATGTTGCGTATGAGCAGTTCTTC.

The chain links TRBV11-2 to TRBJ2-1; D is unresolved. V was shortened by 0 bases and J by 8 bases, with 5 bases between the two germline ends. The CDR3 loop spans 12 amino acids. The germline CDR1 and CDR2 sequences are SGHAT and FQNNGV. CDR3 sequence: CASSLDLYEQFF. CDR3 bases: TGTGCCAGCAGCTTAGATCTATATGAGCAGTTCTTC.

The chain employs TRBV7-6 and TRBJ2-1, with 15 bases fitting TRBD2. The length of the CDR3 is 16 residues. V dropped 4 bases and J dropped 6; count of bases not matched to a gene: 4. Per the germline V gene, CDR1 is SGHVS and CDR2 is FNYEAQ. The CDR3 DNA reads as TGTGCCAGCAGCTGGGGACTAGCGGGAGGATTCAATGAGCAGTTCTTC. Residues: CASSWGLAGGFNEQFF.

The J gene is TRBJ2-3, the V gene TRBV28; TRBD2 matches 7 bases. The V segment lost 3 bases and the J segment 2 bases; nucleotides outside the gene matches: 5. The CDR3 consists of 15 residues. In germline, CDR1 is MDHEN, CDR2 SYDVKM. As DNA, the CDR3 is TGTGCCAGCAGTTTGGAGGCGGGAGTCACAGATACGCAGTATTTT. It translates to CASSLEAGVTDTQYF.

CDR3 coding DNA: TGTGCCAGCAGTGGAGGACAGGGGGTCCCTGAAACTAACTATGGCTACACCTTC. Translation: CASSGGQGVPETNYGYTF. The chain employs TRBV2 and TRBJ1-2; TRBD1 aligns across 10 bases. The ends lost 4 bases at V and 0 bases at J; junction bases unmatched: 11. The CDR3 runs 18 residues. Germline V lookup: CDR1 SNHLY, CDR2 FYNNEI.

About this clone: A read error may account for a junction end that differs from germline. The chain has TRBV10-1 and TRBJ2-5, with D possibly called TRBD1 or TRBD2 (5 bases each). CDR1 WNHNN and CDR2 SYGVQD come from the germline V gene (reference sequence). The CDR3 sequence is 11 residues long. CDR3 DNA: TGCGCCAGCAGTGAGTCGGGACCGCTTAACTTC. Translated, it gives CASSESGPLNF.

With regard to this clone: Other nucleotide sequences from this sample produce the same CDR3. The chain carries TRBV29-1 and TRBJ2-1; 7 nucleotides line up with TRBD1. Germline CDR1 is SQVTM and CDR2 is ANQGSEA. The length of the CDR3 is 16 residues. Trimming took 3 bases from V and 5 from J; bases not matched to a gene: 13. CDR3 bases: TGCAGCGTTGAGGATAGTACAGGGGTGGGGGACAATGAGCAGTTCTTC. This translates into CSVEDSTGVGDNEQFF.

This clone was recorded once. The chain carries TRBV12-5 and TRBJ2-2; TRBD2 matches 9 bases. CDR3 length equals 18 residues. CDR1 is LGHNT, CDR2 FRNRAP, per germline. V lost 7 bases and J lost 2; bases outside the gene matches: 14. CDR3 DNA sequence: TGTGCTAGTGCCGCCCCGACTAGCGGCAAAGTCAACACCGGGGAGCTGTTTTTT. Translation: CASAAPTSGKVNTGELFF.

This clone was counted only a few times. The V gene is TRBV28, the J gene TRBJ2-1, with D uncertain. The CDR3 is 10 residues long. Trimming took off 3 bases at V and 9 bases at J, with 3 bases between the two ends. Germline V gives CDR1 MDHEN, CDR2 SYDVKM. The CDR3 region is CASSFGEQFF. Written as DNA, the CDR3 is TGTGCCAGCAGTTTCGGTGAGCAGTTCTTC.

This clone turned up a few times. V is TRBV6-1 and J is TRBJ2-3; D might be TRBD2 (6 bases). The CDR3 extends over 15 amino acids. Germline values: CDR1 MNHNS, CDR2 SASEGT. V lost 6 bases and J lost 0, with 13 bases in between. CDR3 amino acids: CASRGGFRSTDTQYF. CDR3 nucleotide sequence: TGTGCCAGCAGGGGGGGATTCCGTAGCACAGATACGCAGTATTTT.

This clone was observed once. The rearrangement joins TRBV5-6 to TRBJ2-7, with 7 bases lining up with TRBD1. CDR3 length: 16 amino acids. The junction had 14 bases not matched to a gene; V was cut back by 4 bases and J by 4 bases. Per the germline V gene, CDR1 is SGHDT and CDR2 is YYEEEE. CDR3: CASSPQQGIRSYEQYF. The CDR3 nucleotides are TGTGCCAGCAGCCCCCAACAGGGGATAAGGAGTTACGAGCAGTACTTC.

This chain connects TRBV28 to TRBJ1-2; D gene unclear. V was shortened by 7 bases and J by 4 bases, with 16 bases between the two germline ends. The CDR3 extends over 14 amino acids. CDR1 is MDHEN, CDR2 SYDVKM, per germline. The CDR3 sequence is CASIEVGQTYGYTF. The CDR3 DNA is TGTGCCAGCATCGAAGTCGGTCAGACCTATGGCTACACCTTC.